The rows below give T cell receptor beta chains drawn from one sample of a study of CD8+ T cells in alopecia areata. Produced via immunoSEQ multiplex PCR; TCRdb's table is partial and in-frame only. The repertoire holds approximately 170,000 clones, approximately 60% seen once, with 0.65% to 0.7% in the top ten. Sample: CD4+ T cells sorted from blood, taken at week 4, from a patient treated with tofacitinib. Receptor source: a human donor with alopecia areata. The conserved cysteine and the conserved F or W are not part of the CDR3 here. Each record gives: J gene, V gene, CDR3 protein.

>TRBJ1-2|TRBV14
ASSQDRLGGYT
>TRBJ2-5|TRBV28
ASSWSGETQY
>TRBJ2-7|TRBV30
AWRGGTSFYEQY
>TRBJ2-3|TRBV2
ASSEINPPDTQY
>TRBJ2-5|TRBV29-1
SSGLKETQY
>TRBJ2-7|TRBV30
AWSVGLAGPGQY
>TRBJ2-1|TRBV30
ASRVREGGVFSLF
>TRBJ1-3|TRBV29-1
SVEVGYTIY
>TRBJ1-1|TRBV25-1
ASSEQQTVRDTEAF
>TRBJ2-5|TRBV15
ATSRVRRETQY
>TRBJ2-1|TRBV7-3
ASSFGNPNKRGEQF
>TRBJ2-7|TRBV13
ASSSGTSRYEQY
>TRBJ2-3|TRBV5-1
ASSLDRGRPDTQY
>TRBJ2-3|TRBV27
ASMGPPSGRYGDTQY
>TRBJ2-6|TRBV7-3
ASSPQGNSGANVLT
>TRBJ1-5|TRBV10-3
AISELGSGSNQPQH
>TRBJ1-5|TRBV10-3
AISESRGNSNQPQH
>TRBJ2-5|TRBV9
ASSVALIETQY
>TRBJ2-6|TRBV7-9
ASSLVRTSGSSGANVLT
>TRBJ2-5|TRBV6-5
ASSSSGNRETQY
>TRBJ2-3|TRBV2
ASGGAFTDTQY
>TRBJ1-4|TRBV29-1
SVEGLNEKLF